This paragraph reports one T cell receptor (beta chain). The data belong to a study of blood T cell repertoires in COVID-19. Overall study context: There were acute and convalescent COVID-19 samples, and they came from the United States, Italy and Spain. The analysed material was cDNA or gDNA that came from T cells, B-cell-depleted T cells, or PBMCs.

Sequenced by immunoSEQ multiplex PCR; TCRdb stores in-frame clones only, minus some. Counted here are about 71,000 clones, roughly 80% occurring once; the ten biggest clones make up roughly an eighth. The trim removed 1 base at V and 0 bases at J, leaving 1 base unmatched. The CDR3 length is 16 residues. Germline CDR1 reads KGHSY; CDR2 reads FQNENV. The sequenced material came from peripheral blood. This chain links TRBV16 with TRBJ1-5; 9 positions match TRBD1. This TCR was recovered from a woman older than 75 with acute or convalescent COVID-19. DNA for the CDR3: TGTGCCAGCAGCCAATGGGGACAGGGTAGCAATCAGCCCCAGCATTTT. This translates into CASSQWGQGSNQPQHF.